The 24 T cell receptor beta chains presented below share a single source sample, sequenced in a study of blood T cell repertoires in COVID-19. Sequencing used immunoSEQ multiplex PCR; TCRdb keeps in-frame clones, though not all of them. This sample has about 200,000 clones; 75% to 90% occur once, and the top ten carry about 4.6%. The sample taken for sequencing was PBMCs or T cells enriched from blood (not recorded which). These TCRs come from a woman aged 25 to 45 who had been exposed to COVID-19.

This clone was observed a single time. V usage is TRBV6-2 or TRBV6-3 and J usage is TRBJ2-5, with 9 bases identical to TRBD2. The CDR3 contains 15 residues. Trimming at V came to 4 bases and at J to 4 bases, leaving 7 bases not matched to a gene. In germline, CDR1 is MNHEY, CDR2 SVGEGT. DNA of the CDR3: TGTGCCAGCAGTTCCGGGACTAGCTCCGCAGAGACCCAGTACTTC. Translation gives CASSSGTSSAETQYF.

V usage is TRBV11-2 and J usage is TRBJ2-1; D gene ambiguous. The germline V gene encodes CDR1 SGHAT and CDR2 FQNNGV. The ends were cut back, 5 bases at V and 10 bases at J, with 9 bases in the middle. The CDR3 totals 11 residues. DNA for the CDR3: TGTGCCAGCAGCATGAACTGGGAGCAGTTCTTC. Translated: CASSMNWEQFF.

The J gene is TRBJ2-7, the V gene TRBV6-5; TRBD1 matches 7 bases. The ends lost 3 bases at V and 1 base at J; junction bases unmatched: 6. Germline assignment: CDR1 MNHEY and CDR2 SVGAGI. This CDR3 has 15 residues. Written as DNA, the CDR3 is TGTGCCAGCAGTTATATGGACAGGCCTTCCTACGAGCAGTACTTC. Its translation: CASSYMDRPSYEQYF.

The V gene is TRBV27, the J gene TRBJ2-7; 7 bases fit TRBD1. The ends lost 7 bases at V and 2 bases at J; junction bases unmatched: 14. The CDR3 covers 16 residues. From germline, CDR1 is MNHEY and CDR2 SMNVEV (reference sequence). The CDR3: CASTPTDREPPYEQYF. The CDR3 bases are TGTGCCAGCACGCCTACTGACAGGGAGCCCCCCTACGAGCAGTACTTC.

The rearrangement joins TRBV27 to TRBJ2-1; 12 bases match TRBD2. With 6 bases clipped from V and 4 bases from J, the junction kept 4 bases outside the gene matches. This CDR3 comprises 15 residues. Germline loops: CDR1 MNHEY, CDR2 SMNVEV (reference sequence). The CDR3 region has the DNA TGTGCCAGCAGCGCTAGCGGGGGGGGATACAATGAGCAGTTCTTC. It codes for CASSASGGGYNEQFF.

This chain links TRBV20-1 with TRBJ2-7; D remains unclear. In germline, CDR1 is DFQATT, CDR2 SNEGSKA (reference sequence). Trimming took 3 bases from V and 2 from J, leaving 11 bases between them. There are 13 residues in the CDR3. The CDR3: CSASVPFPYEQYF. In DNA, the CDR3 is TGCAGTGCTAGTGTTCCCTTTCCCTACGAGCAGTACTTC.

This clone was picked up many times. V and J are TRBV6-5 and TRBJ1-4; D unresolved. Looked up from germline, CDR1 is MNHEY and CDR2 is SVGAGI. Deletions cut 5 bases from V and 10 bases from J, with 20 bases between. This CDR3 has 15 amino acids. The CDR3 is CASSTEYRAAGKLFF. In DNA form, the CDR3 reads TGTGCCAGCAGTACGGAATACCGGGCCGCGGGAAAACTGTTTTTT.

This chain connects TRBV11-2 to TRBJ1-2; D remains ambiguous. This CDR3 contains 15 residues. With 2 bases removed from V and 0 bases from J, the gap between germline ends came to 10 bases. Germline V gene sequence: CDR1 SGHAT, CDR2 FQNNGV. The CDR3 sequence: CASSLPYQANYGYTF. The CDR3 bases are TGTGCCAGCAGCTTACCCTATCAAGCTAACTATGGCTACACCTTC.

This clone was counted a single time. The rearrangement uses TRBV10-3 and TRBJ1-2; 8 bases map to TRBD1. V shed 10 bases, J shed 8 bases, and the junction held 9 bases outside the gene matches. This CDR3 has 12 amino acids. Germline V lookup: CDR1 ENHRY, CDR2 SYGVKD. The CDR3 loop reads CANYQGAEGYTF. CDR3 coding DNA: TGTGCCAATTACCAGGGGGCGGAAGGCTACACCTTC.

J is TRBJ1-5 and V is TRBV4-1, with 8 nucleotides matching TRBD1. The CDR3 sequence is 15 residues long. Germline V gene data show CDR1 as MGHRA and CDR2 as YSYEKL. With 0 bases clipped from V and 5 bases from J, the junction kept 3 bases outside the gene matches. The CDR3 reads CASSQEGQVDQPQHF. DNA of the CDR3: TGCGCCAGCAGCCAAGAGGGACAGGTTGATCAGCCCCAGCATTTT.

The genes are TRBV5-6 and TRBJ1-2; tentative D call: TRBD1 (5 bases). The CDR3 consists of 17 residues. Trimming pared 3 bases from V and 8 bases from J, leaving 26 bases between. The germline V gene has CDR1 SGHDT and CDR2 YYEEEE. CDR3 sequence: CASSWQGSESLIGGYTF. CDR3 in DNA: TGTGCCAGCAGCTGGCAGGGATCCGAGTCTCTTATCGGGGGCTACACCTTC.

This clone has a handful of counts. CDR3 coding DNA: TGTGCCAGCAGCCAAGAAGGCGGCAGGGTTAACGGGGAGCTGTTTTTT. It codes for CASSQEGGRVNGELFF. V usage is TRBV14 and J usage is TRBJ2-2; a weak D match, TRBD1 (5 bases). The ends were cut back, 0 bases at V and 7 bases at J, with 15 bases in the middle. Germline-derived CDR1 and CDR2 are SGHDN and FVKESK. CDR3 length: 16 amino acids.

The rearrangement joins TRBV20-1 to TRBJ1-3; no definite D call. Germline assignment: CDR1 DFQATT and CDR2 SNEGSKA (reference sequence). The V and J ends lost 7 bases and 2 bases respectively, with 6 bases between them. The CDR3 is 11 amino acids. In DNA form, the CDR3 reads TGCAGTGTTAACACTGGAAACACCATATATTTT. This sequence encodes CSVNTGNTIYF.

This clone was counted a single time. The V and J genes are TRBV12-3 or TRBV12-4 and TRBJ1-6, with a possible D match to TRBD1 (6 bases). Deletions cut 6 bases from V and 8 bases from J, with 8 bases between. The CDR3 sequence is 12 residues long. The DNA of the CDR3 is TGTGCCAGCAGGGACAGTTATTCACCCCTCCACTTT. Translating gives CASRDSYSPLHF.

The genes are TRBV2 and TRBJ2-3, with D maybe TRBD2 (7 bases). The germline V gene has CDR1 SNHLY and CDR2 FYNNEI. The CDR3 length is 16 residues. Between the trimmed V and J ends, which lost 11 bases and 2 bases, there was a span of 23 bases. CDR3 nucleotides: TGTGCCGGCCGGGGGGCTTCCAGCGGGAACACAGATACGCAGTATTTT. This gives the protein CAGRGASSGNTDTQYF.

The CDR3 DNA reads TGTGCCAGCAGTTTTCCGAGCGTGAATCAGCCCCAGCATTTT. As protein: CASSFPSVNQPQHF. The chain is built from TRBV2 and TRBJ1-5; D is unresolved. This CDR3 has 14 amino acids. Germline V gene lookup returns CDR1 SNHLY and CDR2 FYNNEI. V lost 5 bases to trimming and J lost 4 bases, with 12 bases between them.

The V and J genes are TRBV9 and TRBJ2-7; 9 bases align to TRBD1. The CDR3 is made up of 15 amino acids. The germline V gene encodes CDR1 SGDLS and CDR2 YYNGEE. V lost 4 bases to trimming and J lost 7 bases; unmatched junction nucleotides: 12. The CDR3 sequence: CASSTGTGGGGEQYF. DNA of the CDR3: TGTGCCAGCAGCACCGGAACAGGGGGCGGCGGTGAGCAGTACTTC.

The V and J genes are TRBV2 and TRBJ1-1; 11 bases align to TRBD1. Germline CDR1 and CDR2: SNHLY and FYNNEI. V dropped 6 bases and J dropped 4; count of bases not matched to a gene: 10. This CDR3 is 16 amino acids long. CDR3 sequence (DNA): TGTGCCAGCAGCGGGACAGGGGGTTTGGGTGTCACTGAAGCTTTCTTT. Translated: CASSGTGGLGVTEAFF. The full variable domain, rest sourced from reference TRBV2 and TRBJ1-1, is EPEVTQTPSHQVTQMGQEVILRCVPISNHLYFYWYRQILGQKVEFLVSFYNNEISEKSEIFDDQFSVERPDGSNFTLKIRSTKLEDSAMYFCASSGTGGLGVTEAFFGQGTRLTVV.

The J gene is TRBJ1-3, the V gene TRBV9; D gene uncertain. CDR3 length equals 16 residues. V was trimmed by 4 bases and J by 0 bases, leaving 14 bases between them. CDR1 and CDR2 (germline): SGDLS, YYNGEE. CDR3 sequence (DNA): TGTGCCAGCAGCCCCCGTGACACGAACTCTGGAAACACCATATATTTT. Translating gives CASSPRDTNSGNTIYF. Together with reference TRBV9 and TRBJ1-3, the CDR3 gives the full variable domain: DSGVTQTPKHLITATGQRVTLRCSPRSGDLSVYWYQQSLDQGLQFLIQYYNGEERAKGNILERFSAQQFPDLHSELNLSSLELGDSALYFCASSPRDTNSGNTIYFGEGSWLTVV.

The chain couples TRBV2 to TRBJ1-2, with D possibly being TRBD1 (5 bases). There are 15 residues in the CDR3. Germline V gene data show CDR1 as SNHLY and CDR2 as FYNNEI. V dropped 2 bases and J dropped 4 bases, with 14 bases sitting between them. DNA of the CDR3: TGTGCCAGCAGTGAAATACAGGCTCCACTCTATGGCTACACCTTC. Amino acid sequence: CASSEIQAPLYGYTF.

This clone appeared a single time. The DNA for the CDR3 is TGCGCCAGCAGCTTCTCGACTAGCGGGGGGGCCACAGATACGCAGTATTTT. This translates into CASSFSTSGGATDTQYF. V is TRBV5-1 and J is TRBJ2-3; 14 positions agree with TRBD2. This CDR3 region has 17 residues. Trimming removed 2 bases from V and 2 bases from J; junction bases left unmatched: 4. Germline CDR1 and CDR2: SGHRS and YFSETQ.

The chain carries TRBV18 and TRBJ2-7; 9 nucleotides match TRBD2. V trimming: 0 bases; J trimming: 2 bases; junction bases outside the gene matches: 2. Germline lookup yields CDR1 KGHSH and CDR2 LQKENI. The CDR3 spans 15 residues. CDR3 loop: CASSPPERGAYEQYF. DNA of the CDR3: TGTGCCAGCTCACCACCGGAGCGGGGGGCCTACGAGCAGTACTTC.

The chain has TRBV6-5 and TRBJ1-2, with a weak D call TRBD1 (6 bases). The V gene's germline CDR1 is MNHEY and CDR2 SVGAGI. Trimming pared 5 bases from V and 2 bases from J, leaving 6 bases between. The CDR3 spans 12 residues. Here the CDR3 reads CASSTGNYGYTF. DNA for the CDR3: TGTGCCAGCAGTACAGGGAACTATGGCTACACCTTC.

The chain combines TRBV3-1 (or the pseudogene TRBV3-2) with TRBJ1-1; 10 nucleotides match TRBD1. Germline trimming cut 4 bases from V and 6 bases from J; bases unmatched to any gene: 5. This CDR3 has 14 amino acids. Germline V gives CDR1 LGHDT, CDR2 YNNKEL (reference sequence). The CDR3 DNA sequence: TGTGCCAGCAGCCGACCTGGACAGGGGGCTGAAGCTTTCTTT. Its translation: CASSRPGQGAEAFF.